This T cell receptor beta chain was recovered during a study of cytomegalovirus exposure and HLA in healthy donors. Study findings and constraints: Most CMV-associated TCR beta chains were later found to appear HLA-restricted. There were several of the most significant clusters that appeared linked to common viral pathogens in a later analysis. A later analysis associated about 18,000 TCR beta sequences with HLA alleles at a 0.05 false discovery rate.

Concerning this clone itself: The antigen is unknown.

Though nominally healthy at sampling, donors likely had unrecorded immune exposures. CDR1 and CDR2 from the germline V gene are SGHNT and YYREEE (reference sequence). V was clipped by 0 bases and J by 7 bases, with 11 bases between them. This CDR3 comprises 14 residues. PCR was performed using 60 Vbeta and 13 Jbeta primers. Sequencing was performed with immunoSEQ multiplex PCR; in TCRdb, only in-frame clones are kept and a portion is missing. The sample lists roughly 120,000 clones, roughly 71% occurring once. The sequencing input was PBMCs. This chain links TRBV5-4 with TRBJ2-1; weak D call: TRBD2 (5 bases). The receptor comes from a woman in her 70s in good health and CMV-seropositive. The CDR3 coding sequence is TGTGCCAGCAGCTTGGGTGGGCTAGCAAATGAGCAGTTCTTC. Its protein product is CASSLGGLANEQFF.